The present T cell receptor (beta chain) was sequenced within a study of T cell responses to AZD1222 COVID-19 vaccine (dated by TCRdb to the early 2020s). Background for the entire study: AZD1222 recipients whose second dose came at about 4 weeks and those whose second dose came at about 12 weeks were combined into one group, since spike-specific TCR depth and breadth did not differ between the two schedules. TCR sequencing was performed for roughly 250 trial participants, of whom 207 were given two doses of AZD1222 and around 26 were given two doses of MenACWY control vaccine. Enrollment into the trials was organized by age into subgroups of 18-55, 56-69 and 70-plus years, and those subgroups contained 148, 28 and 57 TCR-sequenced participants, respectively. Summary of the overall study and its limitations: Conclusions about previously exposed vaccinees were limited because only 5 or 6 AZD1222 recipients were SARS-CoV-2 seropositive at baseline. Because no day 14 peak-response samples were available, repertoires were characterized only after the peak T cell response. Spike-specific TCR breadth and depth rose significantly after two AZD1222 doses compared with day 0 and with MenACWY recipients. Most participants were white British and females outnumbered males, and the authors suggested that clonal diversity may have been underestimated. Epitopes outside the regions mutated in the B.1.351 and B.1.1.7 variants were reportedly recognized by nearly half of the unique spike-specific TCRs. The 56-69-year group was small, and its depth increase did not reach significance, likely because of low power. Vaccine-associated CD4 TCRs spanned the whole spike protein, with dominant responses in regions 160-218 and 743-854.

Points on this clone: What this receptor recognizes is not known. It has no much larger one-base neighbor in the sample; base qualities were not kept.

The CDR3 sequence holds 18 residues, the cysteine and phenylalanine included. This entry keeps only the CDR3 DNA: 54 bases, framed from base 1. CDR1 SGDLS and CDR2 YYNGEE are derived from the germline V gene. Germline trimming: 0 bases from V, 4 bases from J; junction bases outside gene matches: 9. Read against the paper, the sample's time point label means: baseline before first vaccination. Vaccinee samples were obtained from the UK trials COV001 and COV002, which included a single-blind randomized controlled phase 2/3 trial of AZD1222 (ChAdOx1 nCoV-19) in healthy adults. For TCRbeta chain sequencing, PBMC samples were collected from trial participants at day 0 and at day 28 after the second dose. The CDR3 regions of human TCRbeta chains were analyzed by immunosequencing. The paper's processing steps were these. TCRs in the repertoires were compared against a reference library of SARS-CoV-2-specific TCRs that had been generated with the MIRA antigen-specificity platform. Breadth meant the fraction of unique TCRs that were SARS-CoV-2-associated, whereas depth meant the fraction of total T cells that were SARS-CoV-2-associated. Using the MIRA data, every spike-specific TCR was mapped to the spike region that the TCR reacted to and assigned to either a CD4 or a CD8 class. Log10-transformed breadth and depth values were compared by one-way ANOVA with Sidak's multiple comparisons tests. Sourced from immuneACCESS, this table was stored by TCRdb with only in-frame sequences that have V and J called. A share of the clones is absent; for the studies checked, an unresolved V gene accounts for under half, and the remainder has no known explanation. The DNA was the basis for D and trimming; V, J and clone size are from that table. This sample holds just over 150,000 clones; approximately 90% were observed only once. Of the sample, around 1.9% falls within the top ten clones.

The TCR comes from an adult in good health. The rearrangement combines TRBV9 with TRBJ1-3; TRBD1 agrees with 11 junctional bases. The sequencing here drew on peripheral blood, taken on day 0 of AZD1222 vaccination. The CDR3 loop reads CASSVGSGQGASGNTIYF. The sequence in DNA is TGTGCCAGCAGCGTAGGAAGCGGACAGGGGGCGTCGGGAAACACCATATATTTT.